This T cell receptor beta chain was recorded in a study of Graves' ophthalmopathy and Graves' hyperthyroidism. Broader study findings: Most expanded clonotypes from thyroid (those above 0.001 frequency) were also found in blood.

At least ten counts were recorded for this clonotype. Antigen: not known. RNA transcripts were the template, and TCR beta CDR3 regions were amplified from them. A first-round RT-PCR used HTBI primers, followed by a second-round multiplex PCR. Each CDR3 protein is one row after TCRdb ran MiXCR on the multiplex PCR reads. There are just over 600,000 distinct CDR3 sequences in the sample; 22% occur only once, and around 6.9% lies in the top ten. The study recruited hyperthyroidism patients aged 18 to 65 who were newly diagnosed, under 2 months' duration. The germline V and J ends were trimmed by 2 bases and 3 bases, with 8 bases remaining between them. CDR1 is MDHEN, CDR2 SYDVKM, per germline. The CDR3 is 15 amino acids.

The sequence was collected from a woman younger than 35 with stable Graves' hyperthyroidism. Some clones in this sample may be carry-over from other donors' samples. The sequenced sample was peripheral blood. The chain recombines TRBV28 with TRBJ2-6, with D unclear. DNA of the CDR3: TGTGCCAGCAGTTTAGCGAAGAGTGGGGCCAACGTCCTGACTTTC. Protein product: CASSLAKSGANVLTF.